Each of the 18 T cell receptor beta chains below was sequenced from the same sample in a study of blood T cell repertoires in COVID-19. The protocol was immunoSEQ multiplex PCR, while the TCRdb copy is restricted to in-frame clones and leaves out a portion. This sample carries about 84,000 clones, about 68% of them seen once, and the ten largest clones take approximately 5.4%. Material: peripheral blood. These TCRs come from a man aged 45-65 years with active or convalescent COVID-19.

The V gene is TRBV12-3 or TRBV12-4, the J gene TRBJ1-4; 8 nucleotides match TRBD1. This CDR3 contains 13 residues. The J segment lost 8 bases and the V segment lost 8 bases, leaving 7 bases of the junction unmatched. The CDR3 sequence: CASQGAGYEKLFF. In nucleotides, the CDR3 is TGTGCCAGCCAGGGGGCAGGTTACGAAAAACTGTTTTTT.

The chain has TRBV19 and TRBJ1-2; a weak D match, TRBD1 (6 bases). V was clipped by 5 bases and J by 6 bases, with 22 bases between them. The V gene's germline CDR1 is LNHDA and CDR2 SQIVND (reference sequence). There are 16 residues in the CDR3. The CDR3 bases are TGTGCCAGTAGTCTGACAGCGGGGGCCAGCGTCGATGGCTACACCTTC. It translates to CASSLTAGASVDGYTF.

The chain uses TRBV4-3 and TRBJ1-6, with a tentative D call TRBD1 (6 bases). The germline V and J ends were trimmed by 0 bases and 11 bases, with 14 bases remaining between them. The V gene's germline CDR1 is LGHNA and CDR2 YSLEER. The CDR3 totals 15 residues. The CDR3 DNA reads as TGCGCCAGCAGCCAAGAGGGGGCAGGGAGTACACCCCTCCACTTT. This translates into CASSQEGAGSTPLHF.

The chain links TRBV5-4 to TRBJ1-4, with D perhaps matching TRBD1 (6 bases). Germline V gives CDR1 SGHNT, CDR2 YYREEE (reference sequence). The CDR3 length is 15 residues. V was pared by 3 bases and J by 5 bases, with 14 bases between. The CDR3 bases are TGTGCCAGCAGCTCAGACAGGAGACCAAATGAAAAACTGTTTTTT. Translating gives CASSSDRRPNEKLFF.

This sequence joins TRBV5-1 and TRBJ2-2, with 8 bases lining up with TRBD1. Trimming removed 0 bases from V and 5 bases from J; junction bases left unmatched: 6. Per the germline V gene, CDR1 is SGHRS and CDR2 is YFSETQ. CDR3 length: 16 amino acids. CDR3 loop: CASSLDPGGRTGELFF. The CDR3 DNA reads as TGCGCCAGCAGCTTGGACCCAGGGGGCCGGACCGGGGAGCTGTTTTTT. The entire variable domain, with the rest obtained from reference TRBV5-1 and TRBJ2-2, is as follows: KAGVTQTPRYLIKTRGQQVTLSCSPISGHRSVSWYQQTPGQGLQFLFEYFSETQRNKGNFPGRFSGRQFSNSRSEMNVSTLELGDSALYLCASSLDPGGRTGELFFGEGSRLTVL.

The CDR3 bases are TGTGCCAGCAGCACGGACAGGGCCTATGGCTACACCTTC. This sequence encodes CASSTDRAYGYTF. The chain joins TRBV7-2 to TRBJ1-2; 8 nucleotides agree with TRBD1. V lost 5 bases, J lost 4 bases, and 3 bases stayed unmatched. This CDR3 region has 13 residues. Germline assignment: CDR1 SGHTA and CDR2 FQGNSA.

The CDR3 region is CASSLNGRNTEAFF. CDR3 DNA: TGTGCCAGCAGCTTAAATGGGCGTAACACTGAAGCTTTCTTT. This chain uses TRBV7-3 with TRBJ1-1; D is uncertain. V was shortened by 1 base and J by 2 bases, with 8 bases between the two germline ends. The CDR3 runs 14 residues. Germline-derived CDR1 and CDR2 are SGHTA and FQGTGA. Combining the CDR3 with reference TRBV7-3 and TRBJ1-1 gives the whole variable domain GAGVSQTPSNKVTEKGKYVELRCDPISGHTALYWYRQSLGQGPEFLIYFQGTGAADDSGLPNDRFFAVRPEGSVSTLKIQRTERGDSAVYLCASSLNGRNTEAFFGQGTRLTVV.

The chain has TRBV5-5 and TRBJ2-1, with 9 bases that match TRBD2. Germline values: CDR1 SGHKS, CDR2 YYEKEE (reference sequence). Trimming removed 4 bases from V and 8 bases from J; junction bases left unmatched: 10. The CDR3 covers 15 residues. CDR3 residues: CASSRTSGYNHEQFF. Written as DNA, the CDR3 is TGTGCCAGCAGCCGAACTAGCGGGTACAACCATGAGCAGTTCTTC. The variable domain in full, completed from reference TRBV5-5 and TRBJ2-1, reads DAGVTQSPTHLIKTRGQQVTLRCSPISGHKSVSWYQQVLGQGPQFIFQYYEKEERGRGNFPDRFSARQFPNYSSELNVNALLLGDSALYLCASSRTSGYNHEQFFGPGTRLTVL.

In this sample, this clone turned up many times. The CDR3 sequence is CASSPPGQSSGNTIYF. The CDR3 bases are TGTGCCAGCTCACCACCGGGACAGAGCTCTGGAAACACCATATATTTT. The chain couples TRBV18 to TRBJ1-3, with 7 bases that match TRBD1. The CDR3 is 16 residues long. Trimming removed 0 bases from V and 0 bases from J; junction bases left unmatched: 2. The germline CDR1 and CDR2 sequences are KGHSH and LQKENI.

In its sample, this clone was seen a few times. The chain uses TRBV5-1 and TRBJ2-7; 7 positions match TRBD1. Germline values: CDR1 SGHRS, CDR2 YFSETQ. The V gene end was trimmed by 4 bases and the J gene end by 0 bases; junction bases not matched to a gene: 4. The CDR3 loop spans 14 amino acids. The CDR3, as DNA: TGCGCCAGCAGCCTGGGACAGAGCTCCTACGAGCAGTACTTC. Translated: CASSLGQSSYEQYF.

In its sample, this clone was seen a few times. DNA of the CDR3: TGTGCCAGCAGTGAGTCACTAGGTGTCAAAAACATTCAGTACTTC. Encoded protein: CASSESLGVKNIQYF. The chain joins TRBV2 to TRBJ2-4; maybe TRBD2 (5 bases). The CDR3 loop spans 15 amino acids. Per the germline V gene, CDR1 is SNHLY and CDR2 is FYNNEI. The ends were cut back, 3 bases at V and 3 bases at J, with 12 bases in the middle.

The rearrangement joins TRBV7-2 to TRBJ2-6, with D maybe TRBD2 (5 bases). The CDR3 has 19 residues. The germline V gene encodes CDR1 SGHTA and CDR2 FQGNSA. The V end was cut by 5 bases, the J end by 0 bases, with 20 bases between. The CDR3 bases are TGTGCCAGCAGCCCCCGGCGGAGCGGCCGGGCCTCTGGGGCCAACGTCCTGACTTTC. Amino acids: CASSPRRSGRASGANVLTF.

This clone has just one count. The chain recombines TRBV6-5 with TRBJ2-3, with 10 bases identical to TRBD1. V was pared by 3 bases and J by 2 bases, with 2 bases of the junction left unmatched. Germline loops: CDR1 MNHEY, CDR2 SVGAGI. This CDR3 comprises 15 residues. The CDR3 DNA is TGTGCCAGCAGTTATGGGACAGGGGCCACAGATACGCAGTATTTT. Residues: CASSYGTGATDTQYF.

The chain combines TRBV24-1 with TRBJ2-3; D is ambiguous. CDR1 KGHDR and CDR2 SFDVKD come from the germline V gene. V lost 4 bases, J lost 0 bases, and 10 bases lay in between. This CDR3 contains 15 residues. The CDR3 is CATSDQGVSTDTQYF. The DNA of the CDR3 is TGTGCCACCAGTGACCAAGGAGTGAGCACAGATACGCAGTATTTT.

The genes are TRBV6-6 and TRBJ1-1; D is undetermined. This CDR3 is built from 12 residues. The V and J ends lost 2 bases and 3 bases respectively, with 4 bases between them. Looked up from germline, CDR1 is MNHNY and CDR2 is SVGAGI (reference sequence). The CDR3 loop is CASSYEHTEAFF. The CDR3 bases are TGTGCCAGCAGTTACGAGCACACTGAAGCTTTCTTT.

V usage is TRBV3-1 (or the pseudogene TRBV3-2) and J usage is TRBJ2-5, with 8 nucleotides matching TRBD2. The junction had 12 bases not matched to a gene; V was cut back by 1 base and J by 5 bases. CDR1 is LGHDT and CDR2 is YNNKEL in the germline V gene (reference sequence). This CDR3 comprises 17 residues. CDR3 loop: CASSQGNGTRPMETQYF. The CDR3 nucleotides are TGTGCCAGCAGCCAAGGGAACGGGACTAGGCCTATGGAGACCCAGTACTTC.

The chain recombines TRBV27 with TRBJ2-3; 9 positions match TRBD2. The germline gives CDR1 MNHEY, CDR2 SMNVEV (reference sequence). This CDR3 contains 18 residues. The V and J ends lost 5 bases and 0 bases, in that order; junction bases with no gene match: 12. The CDR3 DNA reads as TGTGCCAGCAGTCCCCGCCCCCTAACTAGCGGGAGCACAGATACGCAGTATTTT. Encoded protein: CASSPRPLTSGSTDTQYF.

This rearrangement joins TRBV19 to TRBJ2-5; D is perhaps TRBD2 (6 bases). CDR3 size: 14 residues. Germline-derived CDR1 and CDR2 are LNHDA and SQIVND (reference sequence). The V gene lost 6 bases and the J gene lost 2 bases, with 13 bases spanning the gap. CDR3 protein: CASSGGKRQETQYF. The CDR3 DNA follows: TGTGCCAGTAGCGGAGGGAAGCGTCAAGAGACCCAGTACTTC.